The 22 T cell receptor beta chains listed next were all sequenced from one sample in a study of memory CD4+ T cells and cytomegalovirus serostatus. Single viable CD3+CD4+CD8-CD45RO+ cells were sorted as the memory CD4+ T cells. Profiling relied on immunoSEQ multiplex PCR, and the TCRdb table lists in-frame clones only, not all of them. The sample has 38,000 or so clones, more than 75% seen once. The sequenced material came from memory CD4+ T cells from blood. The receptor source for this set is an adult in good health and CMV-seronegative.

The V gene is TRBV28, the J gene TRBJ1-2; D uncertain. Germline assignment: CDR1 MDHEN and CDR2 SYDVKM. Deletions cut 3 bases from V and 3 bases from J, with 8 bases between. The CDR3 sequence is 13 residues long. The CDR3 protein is CASSLEGYYGYTF. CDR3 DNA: TGTGCCAGCAGTTTGGAGGGTTACTATGGCTACACCTTC.

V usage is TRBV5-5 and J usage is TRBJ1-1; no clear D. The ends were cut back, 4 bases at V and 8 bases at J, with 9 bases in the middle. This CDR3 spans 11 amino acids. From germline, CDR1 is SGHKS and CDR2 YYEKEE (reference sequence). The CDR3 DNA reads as TGTGCCAGCAGCGAGCAGGCGGAAGCTTTCTTT. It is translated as CASSEQAEAFF.

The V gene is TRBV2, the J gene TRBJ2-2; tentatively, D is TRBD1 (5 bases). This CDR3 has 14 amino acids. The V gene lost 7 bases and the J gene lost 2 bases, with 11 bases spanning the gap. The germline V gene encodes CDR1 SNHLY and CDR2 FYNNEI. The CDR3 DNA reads TGTGCCAGCACTTATGACAGAAACACCGGGGAGCTGTTTTTT. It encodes CASTYDRNTGELFF.

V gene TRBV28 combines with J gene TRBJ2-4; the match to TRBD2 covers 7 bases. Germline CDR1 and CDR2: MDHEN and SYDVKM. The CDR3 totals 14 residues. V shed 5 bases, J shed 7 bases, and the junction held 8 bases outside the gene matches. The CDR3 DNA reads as TGTGCCAGCAGTGTATTTTTGGGAGGGAACATTCAGTACTTC. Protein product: CASSVFLGGNIQYF.

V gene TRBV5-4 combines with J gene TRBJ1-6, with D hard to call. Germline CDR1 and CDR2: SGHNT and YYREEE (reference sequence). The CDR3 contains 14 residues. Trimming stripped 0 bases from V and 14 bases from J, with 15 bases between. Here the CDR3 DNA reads TGTGCCAGCAGCTTGGATCAACAGCCGTCTACCCTCCACTTT. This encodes CASSLDQQPSTLHF.

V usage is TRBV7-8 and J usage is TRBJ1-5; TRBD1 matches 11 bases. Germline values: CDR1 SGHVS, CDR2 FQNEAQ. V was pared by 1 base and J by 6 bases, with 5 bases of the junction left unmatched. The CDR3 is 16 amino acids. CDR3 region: CASSLGVGTGGQPQHF. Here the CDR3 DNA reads TGTGCCAGCAGCTTAGGAGTCGGGACAGGGGGTCAGCCCCAGCATTTT.

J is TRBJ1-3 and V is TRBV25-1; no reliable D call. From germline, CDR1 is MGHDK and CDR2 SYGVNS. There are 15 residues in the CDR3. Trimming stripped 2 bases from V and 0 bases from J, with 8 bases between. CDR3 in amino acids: CASSEGQISGNTIYF. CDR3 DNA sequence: TGTGCCAGCAGTGAAGGCCAGATCTCTGGAAACACCATATATTTT.

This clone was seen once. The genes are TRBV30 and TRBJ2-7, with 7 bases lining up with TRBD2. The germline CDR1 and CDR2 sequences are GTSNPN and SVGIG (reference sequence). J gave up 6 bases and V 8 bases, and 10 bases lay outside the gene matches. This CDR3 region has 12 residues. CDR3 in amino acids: CAGRAGRGEQYF. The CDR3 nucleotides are TGTGCCGGGCGGGCAGGGAGGGGCGAGCAGTACTTC.

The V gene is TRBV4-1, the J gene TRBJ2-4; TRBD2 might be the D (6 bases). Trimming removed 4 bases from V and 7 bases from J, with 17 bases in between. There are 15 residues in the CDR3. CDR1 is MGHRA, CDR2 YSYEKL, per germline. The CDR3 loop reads CASSRVRGVGNIQYF. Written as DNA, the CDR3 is TGCGCCAGCAGCCGGGTCCGCGGGGTCGGGAACATTCAGTACTTC.

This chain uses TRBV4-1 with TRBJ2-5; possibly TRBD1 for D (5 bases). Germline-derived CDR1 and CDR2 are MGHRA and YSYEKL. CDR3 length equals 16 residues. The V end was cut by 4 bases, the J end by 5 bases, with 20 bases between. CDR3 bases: TGCGCCAGCAGCCGGAATAAGGGGCCCCAGTCGGAGACCCAGTACTTC. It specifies CASSRNKGPQSETQYF.

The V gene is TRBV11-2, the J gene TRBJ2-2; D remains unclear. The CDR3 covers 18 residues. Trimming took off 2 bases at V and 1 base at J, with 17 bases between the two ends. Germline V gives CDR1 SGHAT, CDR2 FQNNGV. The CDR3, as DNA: TGTGCCAGCAGCTTACGTAGTATAGCTCGGCAGAACACCGGGGAGCTGTTTTTT. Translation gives CASSLRSIARQNTGELFF.

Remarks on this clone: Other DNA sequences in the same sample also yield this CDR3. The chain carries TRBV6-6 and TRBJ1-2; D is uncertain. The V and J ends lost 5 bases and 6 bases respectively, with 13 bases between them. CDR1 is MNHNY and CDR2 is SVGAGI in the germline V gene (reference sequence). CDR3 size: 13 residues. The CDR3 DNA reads TGTGCCAGCAGTCCCCCCCGGGCGGATGGCTACACCTTC. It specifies CASSPPRADGYTF.

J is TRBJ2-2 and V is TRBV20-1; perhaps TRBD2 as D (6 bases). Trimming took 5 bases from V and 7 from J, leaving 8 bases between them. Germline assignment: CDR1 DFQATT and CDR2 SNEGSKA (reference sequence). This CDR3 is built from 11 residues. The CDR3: CSAFGGGELFF. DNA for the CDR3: TGCAGTGCTTTCGGGGGCGGGGAGCTGTTTTTT.

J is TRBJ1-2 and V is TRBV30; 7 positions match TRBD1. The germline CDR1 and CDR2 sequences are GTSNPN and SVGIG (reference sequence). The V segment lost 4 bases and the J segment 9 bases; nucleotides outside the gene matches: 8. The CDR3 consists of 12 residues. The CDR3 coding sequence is TGTGCCTGGATGGGAACAGGGGAAAGCTACACCTTC. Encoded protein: CAWMGTGESYTF.

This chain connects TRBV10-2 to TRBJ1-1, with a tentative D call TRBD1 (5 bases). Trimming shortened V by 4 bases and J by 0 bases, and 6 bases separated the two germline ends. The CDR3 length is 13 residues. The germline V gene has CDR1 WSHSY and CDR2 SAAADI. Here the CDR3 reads CASSGQMNTEAFF. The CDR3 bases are TGCGCCAGCAGTGGACAGATGAACACTGAAGCTTTCTTT.

DNA for the CDR3: TGTGCCAGCAGCGTAGGAGGGTTTAACACTGAAGCTTTCTTT. It translates to CASSVGGFNTEAFF. This sequence joins TRBV9 and TRBJ1-1; no clear D. The CDR3 has 14 residues. The V end lost 0 bases, the J end lost 2 bases, and 8 bases lay between the germline ends. Germline-derived CDR1 and CDR2 are SGDLS and YYNGEE.

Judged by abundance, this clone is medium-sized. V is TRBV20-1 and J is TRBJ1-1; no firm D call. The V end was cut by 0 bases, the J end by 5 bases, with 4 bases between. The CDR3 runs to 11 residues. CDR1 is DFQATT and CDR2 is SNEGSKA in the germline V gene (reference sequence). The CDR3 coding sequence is TGCAGTGCTAGAGAGGCTACTGAAGCTTTCTTT. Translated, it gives CSAREATEAFF.

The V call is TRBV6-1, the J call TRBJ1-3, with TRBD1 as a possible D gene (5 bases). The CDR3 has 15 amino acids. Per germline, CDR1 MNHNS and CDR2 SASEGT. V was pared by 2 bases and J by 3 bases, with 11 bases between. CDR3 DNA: TGTGCCAGCAGTGAATTGGGGGTACTTGGAAACACCATATATTTT. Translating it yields CASSELGVLGNTIYF.

This CDR3 is CASSSGSQETQYF. Written as DNA, the CDR3 is TGTGCCAGCTCGTCGGGATCGCAAGAGACCCAGTACTTC. The chain couples TRBV18 to TRBJ2-5; maybe TRBD2 (5 bases). This CDR3 is 13 amino acids long. The V gene lost 6 bases and the J gene lost 2 bases, with 10 bases spanning the gap. CDR1 is KGHSH, CDR2 LQKENI, per germline.

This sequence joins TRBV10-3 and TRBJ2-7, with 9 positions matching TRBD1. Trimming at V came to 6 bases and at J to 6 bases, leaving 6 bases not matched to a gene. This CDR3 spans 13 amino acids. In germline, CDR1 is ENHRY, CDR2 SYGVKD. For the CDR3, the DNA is TGTGCCATCAGAACACAGGGGGCTTTCGAGCAGTACTTC. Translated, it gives CAIRTQGAFEQYF.

The CDR3 here is CSVANTGGYGYTF. The CDR3 DNA reads TGCAGCGTTGCCAATACAGGGGGCTATGGCTACACCTTC. The chain couples TRBV29-1 to TRBJ1-2; 8 bases align to TRBD1. Germline trimming cut 4 bases from V and 4 bases from J; bases unmatched to any gene: 5. Germline V gene data show CDR1 as SQVTM and CDR2 as ANQGSEA. There are 13 residues in the CDR3.

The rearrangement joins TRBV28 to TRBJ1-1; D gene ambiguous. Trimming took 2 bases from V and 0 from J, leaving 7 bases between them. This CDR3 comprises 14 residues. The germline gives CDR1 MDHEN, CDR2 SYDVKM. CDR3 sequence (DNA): TGTGCCAGCAGTTTAGGGCAGATGAACACTGAAGCTTTCTTT. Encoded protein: CASSLGQMNTEAFF.